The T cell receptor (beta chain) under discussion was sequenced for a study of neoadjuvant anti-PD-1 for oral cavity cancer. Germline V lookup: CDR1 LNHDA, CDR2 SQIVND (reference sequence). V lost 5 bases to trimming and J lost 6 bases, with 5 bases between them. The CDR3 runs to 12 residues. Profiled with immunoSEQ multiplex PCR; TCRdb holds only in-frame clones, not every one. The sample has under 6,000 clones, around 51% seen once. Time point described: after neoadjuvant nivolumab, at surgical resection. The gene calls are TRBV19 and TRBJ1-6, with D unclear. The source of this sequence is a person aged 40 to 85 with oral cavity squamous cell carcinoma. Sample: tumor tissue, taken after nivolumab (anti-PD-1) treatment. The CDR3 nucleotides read TGTGCCAGTAGTTTCCTTAATTCACCCCTCCACTTT. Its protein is CASSFLNSPLHF.